A selection of T cell receptor beta chains follows, all from one sample in a study of blood T cell repertoires in COVID-19. Method: immunoSEQ multiplex PCR; TCRdb's copy keeps in-frame clones and lacks some. The repertoire consists of approximately 69,000 clones, with around 90% occurring once and the leading ten covering around 28%. Sequencing input: peripheral blood. The receptors shown here come from a man aged 45-65 years with acute or convalescent COVID-19. The CDR3 runs from the conserved cysteine through the conserved F or W. A D gene is named only where the DNA matches it firmly. Where a row states a size, it is once, few, many or the class of an expanded clone; other rows omit it.

d_gene	abundance	v_gene	j_gene	CDR3nt	CDR3aa
.	once	TRBV9	TRBJ2-5	TGTGCCAGCAGCTTTGGCGGAGGGGTGGGACGGGAGACCCAGTACTTC	CASSFGGGVGRETQYF
.	.	TRBV3-1/TRBV3-2	TRBJ2-7	TGTGCCAGCAGCCAAGACCGCAGGCAGTACTTC	CASSQDRRQYF
TRBD1	.	TRBV10-3	TRBJ2-2	TGTGCCATCAGGGACAGGGAAGCGAACACCGGGGAGCTGTTTTTT	CAIRDREANTGELFF
.	.	TRBV30	TRBJ2-3	TGTGCCTGGAGTGCGACAGCAGATACGCAGTATTTT	CAWSATADTQYF
.	.	TRBV19	TRBJ2-2	TGTGCCAGTAGTTTACACCTGAACACCGGGGAGCTGTTTTTT	CASSLHLNTGELFF
TRBD1	.	TRBV3-1/TRBV3-2	TRBJ2-5	TGTGCCAGCAGCCAAGGACGATCCGGGACAGGGGAAGAGACCCAGTACTTC	CASSQGRSGTGEETQYF
TRBD1	once	TRBV4-2	TRBJ1-1	TGTGCCAGCAGCCAAGATCGGGACAGGGCCCTCTTT	CASSQDRDRALF
.	.	TRBV28	TRBJ1-1	TGTGCCAGCAGTTTAGATACAGTTGAAGCTTTCTTT	CASSLDTVEAFF
TRBD2	.	TRBV18	TRBJ2-1	TGTGCCAGCTCCCCCGGGGGGGGCGCGAGCAATGAGCAGTTCTTC	CASSPGGGASNEQFF
.	.	TRBV6-2/TRBV6-3	TRBJ1-2	TGTGCCAGCAGTTACTCTCGGGTTTATTCGGACGGACTGTATGGCTACACCTTC	CASSYSRVYSDGLYGYTF
.	.	TRBV14	TRBJ2-1	TGTGCCAGTACAGGGGGGGACAATGAGCAGTTCTTC	CASTGGDNEQFF
TRBD2	.	TRBV11-2	TRBJ2-7	TGTGCCAGCAGCAAGGGGACGGGGGGGTCCTACGAGCAGTACTTC	CASSKGTGGSYEQYF